This T cell receptor (beta chain) was recovered during a study of identical twins. General study results and limits: Those out-of-frame alpha sequences shared by twins showed an excess of low generation probability. Conclusions rested on cross-sectional statistics rather than following the same donors. Cord blood beta clonotypes present at high abundance carried fewer insertions; no such pattern appeared in memory repertoires. Sharing of beta out-of-frame sequences by twins showed a weaker excess.

V gave up 4 bases and J gave up 6 bases; unmatched junction bases: 9. Germline CDR1 reads SQVTM; CDR2 reads ANQGSEA. The CDR3 loop spans 15 amino acids. TCRdb ran MiXCR on the 5' RACE reads and lists one entry per CDR3 protein. The table shows around 1.7 million distinct CDR3 sequences, with around a third occurring only once. This clonotype was counted many times. As yet, its antigen is unknown. Sequences were obtained from cord blood. J is TRBJ2-1 and V is TRBV29-1, with 10 bases identical to TRBD2. The sequence was obtained from a newborn girl in good health. For the CDR3, the DNA is TGCAGCGTTGGGAGCGGGGGGGCAAAGGTCAATGAGCAGTTCTTC. Encoded protein: CSVGSGGAKVNEQFF.